This TCR beta chain was profiled in a study of regulatory T cells in long-lasting Graves disease (dated by TCRdb to the early 2020s). About the investigation overall: Persistent Graves' disease was defined as antithyroid drug treatment for over 5 years with persistently positive TSH receptor autoantibodies. The study was conducted in China and was registered as a clinical trial. Antithyroid drugs had been taken for 10 to 13 years on average by persistent Graves' disease patients in the clinical cohort. Peripheral blood TCR sequencing and RNA sequencing compared persistent Graves' disease patients with newly diagnosed Graves' disease patients. A total of roughly 35 samples were covered by TCR sequencing, comprising approximately 13 persistent and about 20 newly diagnosed Graves' disease patients.

Library generation was performed with multiplex PCR. The instrument was an Illumina HiSeq 4000. To build TCR beta libraries, CDR3 regions were amplified by Arm-PCR using iRepertoire HTBI primers. PCR products were gel purified before sequencing. The authors' analysis ran thus. A total of 62 TRBV and some 15 TRBJ segments were identified across samples and were used for gene usage analysis of CDR3 amino acid clonotypes. COPE and FqMerger were used to merge filtered high-quality paired reads into contigs. BLAST was used to align contigs to IMGT TRBV, TRBD and TRBJ reference genes, and CDR3 was defined according to IMGT. Any clonotype with a frequency above 0.1% was counted as a highly expanded clone. Shannon entropy was used to measure repertoire diversity, and the Gini coefficient was used to measure V-J evenness. A clonotype found in more than one individual was treated as public. Starting from the raw public reads, TCRdb applied fastp trimming at Q25, assembled clones with MiXCR and retained in-frame beta chains. Entries that share a CDR3 protein sequence are merged under the most common genes and DNA. These V and J calls rely on TCRdb rather than the paper's analysis. This sample has about 450,000 distinct CDR3 sequences in its table, and around a quarter of those were observed once. The ten largest clonotypes hold around 26% of the sample.

According to the study, the label for this sample's time point signals: persistent/refractory GD, antithyroid drugs over 5 years with positive TRAb. RNA was extracted from PBMCs in TRIzol for both TCR sequencing and RNA sequencing. The diagnosis of Graves' disease followed American Thyroid Association guidelines. Patients for the study were recruited at an endocrinology department in Xi'an, China. Each patient gave approximately 10 milliliters of peripheral blood, collected in an EDTA anticoagulant tube. Ficoll Paque Plus density gradient separation was used to isolate PBMCs, and no further T cell sorting was performed. An Agilent 2100 Bioanalyzer and agarose gel were used to check RNA quality, while a NanoDrop 2000 measured RNA concentration. Overall results and qualifications from the work: Only peripheral blood was studied, because thyroid tissue, the primary lesion, was inaccessible. The authors noted that the small sample size was a limitation that may lower accuracy. Sequencing and analysis were limited to the TCR beta chain. Preferential use of TRBV28, TRBJ1-2 and TRBJ2-5 was observed in persistent disease, whereas TRBV20-1 and TRBJ2-1 were favored in newly diagnosed disease. Patients with persistent disease shared more public clonotypes (about 3,000) than newly diagnosed patients did (approximately 1,000). Compared with newly diagnosed patients, persistent Graves' disease patients had lower TCR Shannon entropy and fewer highly expanded clones, which suggests clonal expansion.

In this sample, this clonotype turned up a few times. It has no known antigen specificity. No base quality values were provided; no much bigger clone lies one nucleotide off. From cysteine to phenylalanine, the CDR3 is 15 amino acids long. Left in the record is the CDR3 DNA by itself, 45 bases read in frame from the first base. CDR1 is given as DFQATT and CDR2 as SNEGSKA, both from the germline V gene (reference sequence). The junction carries 19 bases between V and J, which are trimmed by 3 bases and 5 bases respectively. The sequence is built from TRBV20-1 and TRBJ1-1, and the D gene may be TRBD1, 6 bases matching. This receptor was obtained from a female donor with Graves disease. The source material was peripheral blood mononuclear cells (PBMCs), sampled when the disease was refractory, from a patient treated with antithyroid drugs. At the DNA level, the sequence is TGCAGTGCTAGGCAACATACAGGGTGGGTGACTGAAGCTTTCTTT. Translated, this is CSARQHTGWVTEAFF.